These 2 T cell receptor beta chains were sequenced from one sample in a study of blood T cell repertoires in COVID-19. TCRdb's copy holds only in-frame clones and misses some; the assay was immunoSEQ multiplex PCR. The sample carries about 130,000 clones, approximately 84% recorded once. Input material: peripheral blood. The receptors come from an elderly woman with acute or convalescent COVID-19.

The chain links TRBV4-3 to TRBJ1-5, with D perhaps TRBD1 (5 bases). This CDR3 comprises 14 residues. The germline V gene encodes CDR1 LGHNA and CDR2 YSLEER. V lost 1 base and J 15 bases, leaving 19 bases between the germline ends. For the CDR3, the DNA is TGCGCCAGCAGCCAAGGTGAGGTGCCGGGGGTTTTGCATTTT. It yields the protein CASSQGEVPGVLHF.

Written as DNA, the CDR3 is TGTGCCAGCAGTTCCCTAGACGGGGAGACCCAGTACTTC. This codes for CASSSLDGETQYF. The J gene is TRBJ2-5, the V gene TRBV6-5, with no clear D. Germline V gives CDR1 MNHEY, CDR2 SVGAGI. This CDR3 comprises 13 residues. The V and J ends lost 4 bases and 5 bases respectively, with 11 bases between them.